A single sample gave rise to the 2 T cell receptor beta chains below, sequenced in a study of CD8+ T cells in alopecia areata. RNA extraction was followed by reverse transcription into cDNA, which acted as the sequencing template. Assay: immunoSEQ multiplex PCR; the TCRdb copy retains only in-frame clones and omits some. The sample records about 130,000 clones, approximately 48% being singletons. Sequences were derived from CD8+ T cells sorted from blood, sampled at week 0. The source is a human donor with alopecia areata.

The chain couples TRBV7-2 to TRBJ1-1; maybe TRBD1 (6 bases). The CDR3 is made up of 14 amino acids. Germline V gene sequence: CDR1 SGHTA, CDR2 FQGNSA. The ends were cut back, 4 bases at V and 6 bases at J, with 15 bases in the middle. The CDR3 DNA follows: TGTGCCAGCAGCTCAAGATGGGGGCTCTCTGAAGCTTTCTTT. The encoded protein is CASSSRWGLSEAFF.

The chain couples TRBV29-1 to TRBJ2-1; 8 bases map to TRBD1. The V gene end was trimmed by 0 bases and the J gene end by 3 bases; junction bases not matched to a gene: 13. The CDR3 runs to 18 residues. CDR1 SQVTM and CDR2 ANQGSEA come from the germline V gene. The CDR3: CSVEDPQDRAWFYNEQFF. The CDR3 nucleotides read TGCAGCGTTGAAGATCCGCAGGACAGGGCTTGGTTCTACAATGAGCAGTTCTTC.